Below, 7 T cell receptor beta chains from the same sample are listed, as sequenced in a study of T cells after yellow fever vaccination. Each CDR3 protein is one row after TCRdb ran MiXCR on the 5' RACE reads. The table includes hundreds of thousands of distinct CDR3 sequences, 6% to 8% detected once. The sequencing here drew on PBMCs, taken 5 days after the yellow fever booster vaccination. All receptors derive from a man aged 25-40 years who received the YFV17D yellow fever vaccine.

V usage is TRBV5-1 and J usage is TRBJ2-1, with D perhaps TRBD1 (5 bases). The CDR3 is 13 residues long. Trimming took off 4 bases at V and 5 bases at J, with 10 bases between the two ends. CDR1 is SGHRS and CDR2 is YFSETQ in the germline V gene. The CDR3 bases are TGCGCCAGCAGCCCAGGGCAAAACAATGAGCAGTTCTTC. Amino acids: CASSPGQNNEQFF.

This clonotype was observed a few times. J is TRBJ1-1 and V is TRBV4-3; D remains ambiguous. The germline V gene encodes CDR1 LGHNA and CDR2 YSLEER. The CDR3 is 15 residues long. The V gene lost 2 bases and the J gene lost 2 bases, with 12 bases spanning the gap. CDR3 sequence: CASSQTLMINTEAFF. The CDR3 region has the DNA TGCGCCAGCAGCCAAACGCTAATGATTAACACTGAAGCTTTCTTT.

This clonotype was detected many times. This sequence joins TRBV5-5 and TRBJ2-2, with a possible D match to TRBD1 (6 bases). CDR3 length equals 15 residues. CDR1 SGHKS and CDR2 YYEKEE come from the germline V gene (reference sequence). Trimming removed 3 bases at V and 3 bases at J, with 12 bases between. The CDR3: CASSWGQVDTGELFF. CDR3 nucleotides: TGTGCCAGCAGCTGGGGACAAGTAGACACCGGGGAGCTGTTTTTT.

This clonotype was seen ten or more times. J is TRBJ2-2 and V is TRBV29-1; 8 bases line up with TRBD2. The CDR3 covers 14 residues. The germline gives CDR1 SQVTM, CDR2 ANQGSEA. With 3 bases clipped from V and 5 bases from J, the junction kept 5 bases outside the gene matches. The CDR3 DNA is TGCAGCGTTGACCGGGGGGGGGCAACCGGGGAGCTGTTTTTT. The encoded protein is CSVDRGGATGELFF.

This clonotype was detected ten times or more. V gene TRBV30 combines with J gene TRBJ2-3; tentatively, D is TRBD1 (6 bases). CDR3 length: 16 residues. Trimming took 0 bases from V and 0 from J, leaving 13 bases between them. Looked up from germline, CDR1 is GTSNPN and CDR2 is SVGIG (reference sequence). Here the CDR3 reads CAWSVWGRPSTDTQYF. The CDR3 DNA is TGTGCCTGGAGTGTTTGGGGGCGACCTAGCACAGATACGCAGTATTTT.

A few counts support this clonotype. The chain combines TRBV5-1 with TRBJ1-4; maybe TRBD1 (5 bases). The germline V gene has CDR1 SGHRS and CDR2 YFSETQ. Trimming pared 2 bases from V and 7 bases from J, leaving 18 bases between. CDR3 length: 16 residues. The CDR3 here is CASSFKPGPGGEKLFF. DNA of the CDR3: TGCGCCAGCAGCTTCAAACCGGGGCCGGGCGGTGAAAAACTGTTTTTT.

Only a few counts were recorded for this clonotype. V and J are TRBV11-2 and TRBJ2-7; tentative D call: TRBD2 (6 bases). This CDR3 has 14 residues. Looked up from germline, CDR1 is SGHAT and CDR2 is FQNNGV. V lost 5 bases to trimming and J lost 3 bases, with 14 bases between them. The DNA for the CDR3 is TGTGCCAGCAGCCTGCGGGACGGACTCTACGAGCAGTACTTC. Its translation: CASSLRDGLYEQYF.